This record looks at one T cell receptor (beta chain) sequence and its context. Its antigen is still unknown. These data come from a study of T cell responses to AZD1222 COVID-19 vaccine. Study-wide points: With two AZD1222 doses given, Spike-specific TCR breadth and depth both rose. Reportedly, nearly half of unique spike TCRs recognized epitopes outside B.1.351/B.1.1.7 mutations.

The CDR3 covers 17 residues. V was clipped by 2 bases and J by 7 bases, with 21 bases between them. Per the germline V gene, CDR1 is MNHEY and CDR2 is SVGEGT. Method: immunoSEQ multiplex PCR; TCRdb's copy keeps in-frame clones and lacks some. Here the sample spans around 94,000 clones, around 84% being singletons. Researchers grouped second doses given at about 4 or about 12 weeks into one pool. This sample comprised peripheral blood, obtained 28 days after the second AZD1222 dose. The TCR sequence derives from an adult who received the AZD1222 COVID-19 vaccine. The chain links TRBV6-2 or TRBV6-3 to TRBJ1-5; possibly TRBD1 for D (6 bases). As DNA, the CDR3 is TGTGCCAGCAGTTACCCCGAGACGGGGGGCGCCCGCCAGCCCCAGCATTTT. Translating it yields CASSYPETGGARQPQHF.